This TCR beta chain was profiled in a study of blood T cell repertoires in COVID-19 (dated by TCRdb to the early 2020s). The study in broad terms: The collaborator samples originated in the United States, Italy and Spain and spanned the acute and convalescent phases of COVID-19. The material from the prospective study consisted of cDNA or gDNA derived from T cells, B-cell-depleted T cells, or PBMCs. The dataset comprised deeply sampled blood TCRbeta repertoires from subjects exposed to, actively infected with, or recovered from COVID-19. A freely available public database, intended as a resource for researchers studying the immune response to SARS-CoV-2, is where the repertoires were released. Samples came from the ongoing ImmuneRACE study (first 160 participants) plus 1,254 subjects from 6 global collaborators. The sample metadata nearly always contained a de-identified subject ID, COVID-19 status, age in years and sex. Where available, HLA class I and class II types were obtained from metadata supplied by the sample provider rather than from assay-based typing. Here is what the overall study found, with its caveats: How much clinical and demographic metadata was included differed by source and by participant, and the metadata was provided uncurated.

In the case of this clone: The antigen this receptor binds is unknown. No clone much larger than this one lies a single base away; base qualities are absent.

CDR1 and CDR2 are read off the germline V gene as SGHRS and YFSETQ. The CDR3 measures 15 amino acids from cysteine to phenylalanine. The retained sequence is limited to the CDR3, 45 bases, with the frame set at the first base. V drops 0 bases and J drops 4 bases, leaving 10 bases in between. Participants in the prospective study were enrolled through a virtual design, were aged roughly 18 to 100 years, and lived in 24 United States geographic areas. In the prospective study, cohorts were assigned on the basis of participant-reported clinical history obtained from a screening survey and a study questionnaire. Recovered participants in ImmuneRACE Cohort 3 were defined by two consecutive negative NP/OP PCR tests, clearance by a healthcare professional, or resolution of symptoms. In the prospective study, mobile phlebotomists collected whole blood, serum and a nasopharyngeal or oropharyngeal swab from each participant. Additional blood draws and questionnaires over a 2-month period could optionally be provided by prospective study participants. Blood samples from the prospective study were shipped frozen or at room temperature prior to DNA extraction.

The immunoSEQ Assay, a bias-controlled multiplex PCR, was used to amplify TCRbeta CDR3 regions from genomic DNA. In the source study's methods: Within the assay, amplification of reference gene primers was used to estimate how many nucleated cells each sample contained. To quantify the absolute abundance of each unique TCRbeta CDR3 rearrangement, sequence reads were collapsed and filtered. For each sample, productive Simpson clonality was calculated as the square root of Simpson's diversity index across productive rearrangements. Sourced from immuneACCESS, this table was stored by TCRdb with only in-frame sequences that have V and J called. A share of the clones is absent; for the studies checked, an unresolved V gene accounts for under half, and the remainder has no known explanation. V, J and clone size were drawn from that table, and D and trimming were deduced from the DNA. The sample table shows approximately 500,000 clones, and approximately 88% are seen once. Approximately 1.8% of the sample is in the top ten clones.

The sequence derives from a woman in her thirties or forties who had recovered from COVID-19. Material for sequencing was PBMCs or T cells enriched from blood (not recorded which). The sequence links TRBV5-1 to TRBJ1-4; the D segment could be TRBD1, given 5 matching bases. CDR3 loop: CASSLVTDDNEKLFF. The DNA sequence is given as TGCGCCAGCAGCTTGGTGACAGACGATAATGAAAAACTGTTTTTT.